This passage covers 17 T cell receptor beta chains from one sample sequenced in a study of cytomegalovirus exposure and HLA in healthy donors. PCR used 60 Vbeta primers and 13 Jbeta primers. Sequencing was performed with immunoSEQ multiplex PCR; in TCRdb, only in-frame clones are kept and a portion is missing. The data hold roughly 150,000 clones, with 64% observed a single time. Sequencing input: PBMCs. These receptors came from a woman in her twenties or thirties in good health and CMV-seropositive.

V usage is TRBV6-6 and J usage is TRBJ2-2; D remains unclear. With 6 bases removed from V and 6 bases from J, the gap between germline ends came to 8 bases. The germline CDR1 and CDR2 sequences are MNHNY and SVGAGI (reference sequence). The CDR3 loop spans 12 amino acids. CDR3: CASRPGAGELFF. The CDR3 DNA sequence: TGTGCCAGCAGACCGGGTGCCGGGGAGCTGTTTTTT.

The table lists this clone with a count of one. The rearrangement links TRBV9 to TRBJ1-2; 10 bases match TRBD1. The CDR3 is made up of 15 amino acids. The germline CDR1 and CDR2 sequences are SGDLS and YYNGEE. J gave up 11 bases and V 3 bases, and 13 bases lay outside the gene matches. The CDR3 protein is CASSDTGGQGGMYTF. DNA for the CDR3: TGTGCCAGCAGCGACACGGGAGGACAGGGGGGAATGTACACCTTC.

This chain links TRBV19 with TRBJ2-1, with TRBD2 matching 9 bases. Losses at the gene ends were 2 bases for V and 7 bases for J; bases not matched to a gene: 3. The CDR3 loop spans 14 amino acids. Germline V gene lookup returns CDR1 LNHDA and CDR2 SQIVND (reference sequence). In nucleotides, the CDR3 is TGTGCCAGTAGTATACTAGCGGGGCTGAATGAGCAGTTCTTC. This codes for CASSILAGLNEQFF.

The chain is built from TRBV9 and TRBJ1-3; D call uncertain. This CDR3 is built from 14 residues. V was clipped by 4 bases and J by 0 bases, with 8 bases between them. CDR1 and CDR2 (germline): SGDLS, YYNGEE. The CDR3 is CASSRVFSGNTIYF. The CDR3 DNA reads TGTGCCAGCAGCCGGGTGTTCTCTGGAAACACCATATATTTT.

The genes are TRBV6-6 and TRBJ2-7; D possibly corresponds to TRBD2 (6 bases). Germline values: CDR1 MNHNY, CDR2 SVGAGI (reference sequence). V lost 7 bases, J lost 2 bases, and 18 bases lay in between. CDR3 size: 15 residues. CDR3: CASTTAEGIPYEQYV. Here the CDR3 DNA reads TGTGCCAGCACAACCGCGGAGGGGATCCCCTACGAGCAGTACGTC.

The J gene is TRBJ1-2, the V gene TRBV5-6; D call uncertain. Germline V gene sequence: CDR1 SGHDT, CDR2 YYEEEE. The CDR3 is 14 amino acids. V lost 0 bases and J 0 bases, leaving 6 bases between the germline ends. The CDR3 reads CASSLGTTNYGYTF. The DNA for the CDR3 is TGTGCCAGCAGCTTGGGGACTACTAACTATGGCTACACCTTC. Full variable domain (missing parts from reference TRBV5-6 and TRBJ1-2): DAGVTQSPTHLIKTRGQQVTLRCSPKSGHDTVSWYQQALGQGPQFIFQYYEEEERQRGNFPDRFSGHQFPNYSSELNVNALLLGDSALYLCASSLGTTNYGYTFGSGTRLTVV.

The chain carries TRBV7-9 and TRBJ1-1, with D hard to call. The germline V gene has CDR1 SEHNR and CDR2 FQNEAQ (reference sequence). V dropped 6 bases and J dropped 10 bases, with 12 bases sitting between them. The length of the CDR3 is 11 residues. The CDR3, as DNA: TGTGCCAGCAGTTTAAGAGGGTTAGCTTTCTTT. This encodes CASSLRGLAFF.

This clone was detected only once. The chain couples TRBV30 to TRBJ2-7, with TRBD1 matching over 11 bases. Germline trimming cut 3 bases from V and 1 base from J; bases unmatched to any gene: 8. Germline CDR1 is GTSNPN and CDR2 is SVGIG (reference sequence). CDR3 length: 16 amino acids. The CDR3 is CAWSPGGQGVSYEQYF. The CDR3 nucleotides are TGTGCCTGGAGCCCCGGGGGACAGGGGGTTTCCTACGAGCAGTACTTC.

CDR3 sequence: CASSNMTGAIRSQYF. CDR3 coding DNA: TGCGCCAGCAGCAACATGACAGGGGCCATTAGGTCCCAGTACTTC. The chain couples TRBV5-1 to TRBJ2-5, with 8 bases matching TRBD1. The V and J ends lost 4 bases and 9 bases, in that order; junction bases with no gene match: 14. Germline V gives CDR1 SGHRS, CDR2 YFSETQ. This CDR3 is built from 15 residues.

There are a few counts of this clone. The chain carries TRBV4-1 and TRBJ1-2; D is uncertain. Germline V gene lookup returns CDR1 MGHRA and CDR2 YSYEKL. Trimming removed 4 bases at V and 3 bases at J, with 18 bases between. The CDR3 extends over 16 amino acids. In nucleotides, the CDR3 is TGCGCCAGCAGCCCCCCCTCTAGTGTAGGCCACTATGGCTACACCTTC. It translates to CASSPPSSVGHYGYTF.

This chain uses TRBV9 with TRBJ2-1, with 9 positions matching TRBD1. V dropped 3 bases and J dropped 6; count of bases not matched to a gene: 7. This CDR3 is built from 15 residues. CDR1 and CDR2 from the germline V gene are SGDLS and YYNGEE. The chain's CDR3 is CASSAWTGVVNEQFF. Written as DNA, the CDR3 is TGTGCCAGCAGCGCATGGACAGGGGTGGTCAATGAGCAGTTCTTC. Full variable domain (rest looked up from reference TRBV9 and TRBJ2-1): DSGVTQTPKHLITATGQRVTLRCSPRSGDLSVYWYQQSLDQGLQFLIQYYNGEERAKGNILERFSAQQFPDLHSELNLSSLELGDSALYFCASSAWTGVVNEQFFGPGTRLTVL.

The chain combines TRBV30 with TRBJ1-3; tentatively, D is TRBD1 (6 bases). The V end lost 4 bases, the J end lost 0 bases, and 19 bases lay between the germline ends. CDR1 and CDR2 (germline): GTSNPN, SVGIG (reference sequence). This CDR3 has 17 amino acids. The CDR3 sequence: CAWTPNRVRVSGNTIYF. The CDR3 DNA reads TGTGCCTGGACCCCCAACAGGGTGCGTGTCTCTGGAAACACCATATATTTT.

This chain joins TRBV28 and TRBJ2-5, with a tentative D call TRBD2 (5 bases). There are 14 residues in the CDR3. Trimming stripped 1 base from V and 6 bases from J, with 12 bases between. Germline CDR1 is MDHEN and CDR2 is SYDVKM. The CDR3 DNA is TGTGCCAGCAGTTTATTGGCAGGCGGGCAGACCCAGTACTTC. Translated: CASSLLAGGQTQYF. Combining the CDR3 with reference TRBV28 and TRBJ2-5 gives the whole variable domain DVKVTQSSRYLVKRTGEKVFLECVQDMDHENMFWYRQDPGLGLRLIYFSYDVKMKEKGDIPEGYSVSREKKERFSLILESASTNQTSMYLCASSLLAGGQTQYFGPGTRLLVL.

This clone was counted only a few times. The chain combines TRBV6-1 with TRBJ1-4; D is undetermined. The CDR3 is 14 residues long. The germline V gene has CDR1 MNHNS and CDR2 SASEGT. The V gene lost 5 bases and the J gene lost 6 bases, with 13 bases spanning the gap. CDR3 loop: CASSSASPHEKLFF. The DNA of the CDR3 is TGTGCCAGCAGTAGCGCCTCCCCCCATGAAAAACTGTTTTTT.

The gene calls are TRBV28 and TRBJ1-3; 7 positions match TRBD1. Germline trimming cut 6 bases from V and 1 base from J; bases unmatched to any gene: 6. Germline CDR1 and CDR2: MDHEN and SYDVKM. CDR3 length: 15 residues. CDR3 residues: CASSRDSSSGNTIYF. The CDR3 DNA sequence: TGTGCCAGCAGCCGGGACAGTTCTTCTGGAAACACCATATATTTT.

The chain is built from TRBV4-1 and TRBJ2-3; tentatively, D is TRBD2 (5 bases). Trimming cost V 2 bases and J 3 bases, with 9 bases left between them. The germline CDR1 and CDR2 sequences are MGHRA and YSYEKL. The CDR3 loop spans 14 amino acids. The CDR3 nucleotides read TGCGCCAGCAGCCAATCGGGGATGACAGATACGCAGTATTTT. It is translated as CASSQSGMTDTQYF.

V is TRBV7-9 and J is TRBJ2-1; 8 nucleotides agree with TRBD1. This CDR3 comprises 16 residues. The junction had 12 bases not matched to a gene; V was cut back by 6 bases and J by 5 bases. Looked up from germline, CDR1 is SEHNR and CDR2 is FQNEAQ (reference sequence). The CDR3 loop is CASSSLDRDSNNEQFF. The CDR3 DNA follows: TGTGCCAGCAGTTCACTGGACAGGGACTCGAACAATGAGCAGTTCTTC.